The clone carrying this T cell receptor beta chain has at least ten counts. What it binds is unknown. One entry per CDR3 protein results from TCRdb running MiXCR on the reads. The sample lists 200,000 to 250,000 distinct CDR3 sequences, 9% to 15% occurring once. The sample is drawn from a study of T cell repertoires in cytomegalovirus infection. Overall study: Both CMV infection and a matching HLA type were indicated by public TCR beta signatures. Study observations and caveats: CMV-specific TCR beta clonotypes restricted by HLA-C dominated the ex vivo response.

The CDR3 runs 17 residues. V lost 2 bases and J lost 1; bases outside the gene matches: 11. From germline, CDR1 is SEHNR and CDR2 FQNEAQ (reference sequence). Sequencing input: PBMCs. This TCR was sampled from a human donor in good health (CMV status not recorded). Some clones in this sample may be carry-over from other donors' samples. The rearrangement uses TRBV7-9 and TRBJ2-7, with 7 bases identical to TRBD2. CDR3 in DNA: TGTGCCAGCAGCTTAAAGCGAGGGCTAGCGGTTTCCTACGAGCAGTACTTC. Translation gives CASSLKRGLAVSYEQYF.